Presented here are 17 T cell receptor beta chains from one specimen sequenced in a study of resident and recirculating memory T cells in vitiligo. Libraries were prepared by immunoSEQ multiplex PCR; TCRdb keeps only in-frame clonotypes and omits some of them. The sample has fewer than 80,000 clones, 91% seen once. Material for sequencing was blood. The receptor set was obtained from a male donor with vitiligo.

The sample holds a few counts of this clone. The CDR3 sequence is CASSPPSQLHTEAFF. As DNA, the CDR3 is TGTGCCAGCTCACCACCGTCACAGCTCCACACTGAAGCTTTCTTT. The chain links TRBV18 to TRBJ1-1, with D unresolved. The CDR3 runs 15 residues. V lost 0 bases to trimming and J lost 3 bases, with 11 bases between them. Germline CDR1 is KGHSH and CDR2 is LQKENI.

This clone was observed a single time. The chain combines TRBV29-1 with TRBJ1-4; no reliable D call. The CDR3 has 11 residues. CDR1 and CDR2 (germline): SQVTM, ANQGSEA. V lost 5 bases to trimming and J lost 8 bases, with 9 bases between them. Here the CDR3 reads CSVRGREKLFF. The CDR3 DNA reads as TGCAGCGTTCGCGGGAGGGAAAAACTGTTTTTT.

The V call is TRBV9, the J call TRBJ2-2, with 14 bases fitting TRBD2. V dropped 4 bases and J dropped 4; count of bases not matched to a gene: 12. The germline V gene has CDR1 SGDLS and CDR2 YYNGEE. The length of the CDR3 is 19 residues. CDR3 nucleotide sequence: TGTGCCAGCAGCTCGAGACTAGCGGGGGGGCAACTAGGCACCGGGGAGCTGTTTTTT. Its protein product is CASSSRLAGGQLGTGELFF.

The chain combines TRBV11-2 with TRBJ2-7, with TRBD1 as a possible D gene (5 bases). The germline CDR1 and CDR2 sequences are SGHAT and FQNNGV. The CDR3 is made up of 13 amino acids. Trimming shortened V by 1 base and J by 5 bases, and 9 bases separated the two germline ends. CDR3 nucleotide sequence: TGTGCCAGCAGCTTAGGCAGGGTGAACGAGCAGTACTTC. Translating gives CASSLGRVNEQYF.

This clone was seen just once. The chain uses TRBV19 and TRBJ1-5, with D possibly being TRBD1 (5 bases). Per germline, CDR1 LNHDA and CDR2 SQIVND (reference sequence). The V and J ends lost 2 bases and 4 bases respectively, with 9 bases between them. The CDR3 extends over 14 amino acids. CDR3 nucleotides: TGTGCCAGTAGTATACGGCAGGGAAATCAGCCCCAGCATTTT. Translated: CASSIRQGNQPQHF.

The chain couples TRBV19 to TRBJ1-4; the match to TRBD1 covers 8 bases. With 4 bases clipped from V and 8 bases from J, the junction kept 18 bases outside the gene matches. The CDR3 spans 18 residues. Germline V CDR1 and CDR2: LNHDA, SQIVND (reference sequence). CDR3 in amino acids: CASSTQPLDRAIEEKLFF. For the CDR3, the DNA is TGTGCCAGTAGTACCCAACCCCTGGACAGGGCCATTGAGGAAAAACTGTTTTTT.

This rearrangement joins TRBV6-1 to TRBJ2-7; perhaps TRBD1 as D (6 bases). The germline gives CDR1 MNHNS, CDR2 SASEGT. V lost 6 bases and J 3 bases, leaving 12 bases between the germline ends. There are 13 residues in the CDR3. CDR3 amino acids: CASSRDKNYEQYF. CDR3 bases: TGTGCCAGCAGCCGGGACAAGAACTACGAGCAGTACTTC.

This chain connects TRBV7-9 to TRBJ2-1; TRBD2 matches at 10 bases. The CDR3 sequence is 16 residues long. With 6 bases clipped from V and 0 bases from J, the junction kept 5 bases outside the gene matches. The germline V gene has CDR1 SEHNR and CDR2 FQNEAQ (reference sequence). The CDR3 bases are TGTGCCAGCAGTAGAAGCGGGGGGGCCTCCTACAATGAGCAGTTCTTC. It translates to CASSRSGGASYNEQFF.

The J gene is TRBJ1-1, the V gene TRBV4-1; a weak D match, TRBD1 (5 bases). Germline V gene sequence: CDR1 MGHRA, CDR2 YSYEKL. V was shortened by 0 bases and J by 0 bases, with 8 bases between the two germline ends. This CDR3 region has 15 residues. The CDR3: CASSQDDSLNTEAFF. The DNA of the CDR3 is TGCGCCAGCAGCCAAGATGACAGTCTGAACACTGAAGCTTTCTTT.

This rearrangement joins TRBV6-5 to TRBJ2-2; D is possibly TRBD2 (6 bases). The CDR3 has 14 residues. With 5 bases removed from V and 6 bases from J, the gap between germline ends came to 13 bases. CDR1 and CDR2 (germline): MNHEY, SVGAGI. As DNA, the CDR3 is TGTGCCAGCAGTGCGGGGAAACGGGCCGGGGAGCTGTTTTTT. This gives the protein CASSAGKRAGELFF.

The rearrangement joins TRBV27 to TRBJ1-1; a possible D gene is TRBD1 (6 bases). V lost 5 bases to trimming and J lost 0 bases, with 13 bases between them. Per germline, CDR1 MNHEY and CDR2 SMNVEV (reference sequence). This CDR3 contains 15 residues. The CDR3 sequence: CASSPRTGLNTEAFF. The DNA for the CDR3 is TGTGCCAGCAGTCCCAGAACAGGGTTGAACACTGAAGCTTTCTTT.

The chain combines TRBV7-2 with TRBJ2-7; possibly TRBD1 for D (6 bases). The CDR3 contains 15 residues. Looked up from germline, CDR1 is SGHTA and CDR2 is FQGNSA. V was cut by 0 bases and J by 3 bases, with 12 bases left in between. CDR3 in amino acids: CASSLAVGQLYEQYF. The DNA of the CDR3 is TGTGCCAGCAGCTTAGCGGTGGGACAACTCTACGAGCAGTACTTC.

The DNA of the CDR3 is TGCGCCAGCAGCCATCCGGGACAGGGGGCGCGGGAGCTGTTTTTT. Amino acids: CASSHPGQGARELFF. The chain joins TRBV5-1 to TRBJ2-2, with 12 bases aligning to TRBD1. CDR3 length: 15 amino acids. With V trimmed by 4 bases and J by 9 bases, 7 bases remained unmatched. Per the germline V gene, CDR1 is SGHRS and CDR2 is YFSETQ.

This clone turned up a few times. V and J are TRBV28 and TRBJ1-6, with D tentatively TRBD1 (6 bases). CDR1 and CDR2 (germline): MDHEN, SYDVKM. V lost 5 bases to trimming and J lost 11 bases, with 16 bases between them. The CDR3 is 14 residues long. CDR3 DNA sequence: TGTGCCAGCAGTCCCACCCTACAGGGAGCACCCCTCCACTTT. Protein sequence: CASSPTLQGAPLHF. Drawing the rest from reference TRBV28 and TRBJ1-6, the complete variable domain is DVKVTQSSRYLVKRTGEKVFLECVQDMDHENMFWYRQDPGLGLRLIYFSYDVKMKEKGDIPEGYSVSREKKERFSLILESASTNQTSMYLCASSPTLQGAPLHFGNGTRLTVT.

The CDR3 region is CASSIGPGSYEQYF. The CDR3 DNA is TGTGCCAGTAGTATAGGACCGGGGTCCTACGAGCAGTACTTC. The chain carries TRBV19 and TRBJ2-7, with TRBD2 as a possible D gene (5 bases). The length of the CDR3 is 14 residues. Trimming left V 1 base short and J 1 base short, with 8 bases between. Germline V gene lookup returns CDR1 LNHDA and CDR2 SQIVND (reference sequence).

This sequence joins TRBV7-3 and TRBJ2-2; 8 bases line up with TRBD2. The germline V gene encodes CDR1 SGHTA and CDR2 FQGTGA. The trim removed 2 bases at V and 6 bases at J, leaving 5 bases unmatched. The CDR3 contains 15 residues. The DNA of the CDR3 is TGTGCCAGCAGCTTAGTCGGGGGGGCCGCCGGGGAGCTGTTTTTT. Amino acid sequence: CASSLVGGAAGELFF.

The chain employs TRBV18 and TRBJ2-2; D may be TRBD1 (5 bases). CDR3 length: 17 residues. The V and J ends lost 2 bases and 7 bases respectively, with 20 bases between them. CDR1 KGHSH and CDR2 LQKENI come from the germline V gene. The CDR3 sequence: CASSPISSRASHGELFF. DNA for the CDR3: TGTGCCAGCTCACCAATTTCGTCCAGGGCCTCGCACGGGGAGCTGTTTTTT.